Here is one TCR beta chain with its context. No antigen is known for it. It has no much larger one-base neighbor in the sample; base qualities were not kept. The data derive from a study of human T cells and chemical hapten exposure (dated by TCRdb to the early 2020s). A note on the overall study: For sensitization, 2% DPC in acetone was applied to a 2 cm by 2 cm area of upper inner arm skin. Patients additionally received weekly therapeutic DPC doses to the scalp throughout the approximately 25-week study period. Patch tests used Finn chambers with 0.01% DPC on the upper back, scored after 6 days by International Contact Dermatitis Research Group standards. The patient cohort, mostly female, included alopecia areata with under or over 50% scalp involvement, alopecia totalis and alopecia universalis. Libraries were pooled for sequencing, and variation in per-sample TCR yields was attributed mainly to small differences in library volumes within the pool. In alopecia patients, the study followed how the peripheral blood TCR repertoire changed in vivo over primary and secondary sensitization to diphenylcyclopropenone (DPC), a hapten. Blood samples were taken from patients before sensitization (week 0) and then at 2, 6 and about 24 weeks after DPC sensitization. Nearly 30 alopecia patients gave blood for TCR sequencing at one to four time points (pre-sensitization, 2, 6 and 24 weeks).

Cut back by 1 base and 4 bases, the V and J ends lie 20 bases apart. From the cysteine up to the phenylalanine, the CDR3 has a length of 17 residues. The read is trimmed to its CDR3 DNA, 51 bases read in frame from base 1. Via the germline V gene, CDR1 is SGHRS and CDR2 YFSETQ. The meaning of the sample's time point label: pre-sensitization, week 0. Read against the paper, the sample's treatment or condition label means: therapeutic diphenylcyclopropenone sensitization with weekly scalp DPC. At every patch-test visit, the blood draw took place before the patch test was put on. To be eligible, patients had to be aged 18 to 70, diagnosed with alopecia and judged suitable for DPC therapy, while pregnant patients were excluded. Unfractionated whole blood was collected in Tempus Blood RNA tubes, and total RNA was extracted from that blood. What the work shows at the level of the full study, not this receptor alone: Alopecia, a presumed autoimmune disease, was present in all patients, so the immune response of the patients might differ from that of healthy individuals. Compared with pre-sensitization or healthy control sets, expanded TCRs formed significantly more large CDR3 similarity clusters, which is consistent with antigen-driven responses. A positive correlation was found between the number of PT1 expanded TCRs and patch test score, with significance reached at thresholds 8, 16 and 32 but not 4. No change with DPC sensitization was found in the number of TCRs above 1 in 1000 frequency, and no evidence of global repertoire structure alterations was found. After repeated subsampling, the strength of the expansion versus patch-test correlation and the threshold at which it became significant changed.

Library method: RACE. TCRdb lists the instrument as NextSeq 500. During library preparation, unique molecular identifiers were attached to individual cDNA molecules so that TCRs could be counted quantitatively and reproducibly. From each blood RNA sample, both TCR alpha and TCR beta chains were sequenced. The original methods were these. Samples had a median of 95,638 TCRs, with a range from about 23,224 to 750,000. The Decombinator software suite was used to annotate V, J and CDR3 in the TCR reads. For the PS versus PT1 abundance plots, all samples were subsampled to the same number of TCRs (28,000). TCRs were defined as expanded if absent before sensitization and observed at least eight times at the 2-week time point. TCRdb passed the public sequencing reads through fastp at Q25 and MiXCR, retaining productive beta sequences. One record per CDR3 amino acid sequence lists the most common genes and DNA. The V and J calls were determined by TCRdb, not by the authors. The sample has about 62,000 distinct CDR3 sequences on record, approximately 7% of them singletons. The ten largest make up more than 1.5% of the sample.

The starting material was whole blood, obtained in connection with sensitization to the hapten diphenylcyclopropenone (DPC). The sequence was collected from a woman in her 30s with alopecia areata. Some clones in this sample may be carry-over from other donors' samples. Recombination joined TRBV5-1 with TRBJ1-1, with TRBD1 as a weak D call on 6 bases. The CDR3 protein is CASSLRGRGGEGTEAFF. The DNA is TGCGCCAGCAGCTTGAGAGGCAGGGGAGGGGAGGGCACTGAAGCTTTCTTT.